The 2 T cell receptor beta chains listed next were all sequenced from one sample in a study of T cell responses to AZD1222 COVID-19 vaccine. Sequencing used immunoSEQ multiplex PCR; TCRdb keeps in-frame clones, though not all of them. The table includes 70,000 to 95,000 clones, about 84% detected once. Sample: peripheral blood, taken on day 0 of AZD1222 vaccination. The origin of the receptors is an adult in good health.

The rearrangement uses TRBV3-1 (or the pseudogene TRBV3-2) and TRBJ2-7; 12 bases map to TRBD2. Looked up from germline, CDR1 is LGHDT and CDR2 is YNNKEL (reference sequence). The J segment lost 1 base and the V segment lost 3 bases, leaving 10 bases of the junction unmatched. CDR3 length: 18 amino acids. The CDR3 DNA sequence: TGTGCCAGCAGCCACTCTACACTAGCGGGGGGACAATCCTACGAGCAGTACTTC. Translated: CASSHSTLAGGQSYEQYF.

The chain carries TRBV15 and TRBJ2-1; TRBD2 might be the D (6 bases). The CDR3 runs 19 residues. Germline assignment: CDR1 LNHNV and CDR2 YYDKDF (reference sequence). With 0 bases removed from V and 4 bases from J, the gap between germline ends came to 22 bases. The chain's CDR3 is CATSRDSPGLEGPYNEQFF. For the CDR3, the DNA is TGTGCCACCAGCAGAGATTCTCCGGGACTCGAAGGGCCTTACAATGAGCAGTTCTTC.